A single sample is the source of the 9 T cell receptor beta chains below, sequenced in a study of blood T cell repertoires in COVID-19. TCRdb's table, derived via immunoSEQ multiplex PCR, lists solely in-frame clones and lacks some. Found here are roughly 250,000 clones, 70% to 90% of them singletons; the top ten hold roughly 12%. The sequenced sample was peripheral blood. The receptors shown here come from a woman aged 25 to 39 with COVID-19, enrolled during active disease.

This clone was detected once. In DNA form, the CDR3 reads TGTGCCAGCAGCGCTGGACTAGCTCGGACAGAGACCCAGTACTTC. Protein product: CASSAGLARTETQYF. The chain uses TRBV11-2 and TRBJ2-5, with TRBD2 matching over 8 bases. Unmatched junction bases numbered 9, after V lost 5 bases and J lost 4 bases. The CDR3 length is 15 residues. The V gene's germline CDR1 is SGHAT and CDR2 FQNNGV.

The sample holds one count of this clone. This chain connects TRBV12-5 to TRBJ2-7, with 9 bases matching TRBD1. V gave up 3 bases and J gave up 3 bases; unmatched junction bases: 6. CDR3 length: 15 amino acids. Germline V gene lookup returns CDR1 LGHNT and CDR2 FRNRAP. The CDR3 sequence: CASGFSGQGNYEQYF. The CDR3 DNA follows: TGTGCTAGTGGTTTCTCGGGACAGGGCAACTACGAGCAGTACTTC.

The chain has TRBV30 and TRBJ1-4; TRBD1 is a possible D gene (5 bases). The CDR3 spans 12 residues. Trimming removed 5 bases from V and 8 bases from J, with 12 bases in between. Germline V gene sequence: CDR1 GTSNPN, CDR2 SVGIG (reference sequence). The CDR3 region is CAWADRGEKLFF. The CDR3 DNA reads TGTGCCTGGGCCGATAGGGGCGAAAAACTGTTTTTT.

The CDR3 sequence: CASYPPGIAYGEQFF. DNA for the CDR3: TGTGCCAGCTACCCCCCTGGCATAGCGTACGGTGAGCAGTTCTTC. This chain connects TRBV27 to TRBJ2-1; D is perhaps TRBD2 (5 bases). The CDR3 is 15 amino acids. V dropped 8 bases and J dropped 9 bases, with 23 bases sitting between them. CDR1 and CDR2 from the germline V gene are MNHEY and SMNVEV (reference sequence).

The chain uses TRBV29-1 and TRBJ2-7; tentative D call: TRBD1 (6 bases). Germline CDR1 SQVTM, CDR2 ANQGSEA. The CDR3 totals 12 residues. The germline V and J ends were trimmed by 7 bases and 8 bases, with 18 bases remaining between them. The CDR3 loop is CSAPGGQPQQYF. CDR3 nucleotide sequence: TGCAGCGCCCCTGGGGGCCAACCCCAGCAGTACTTC.

In this sample, this clone turned up a few times. V gene TRBV11-2 combines with J gene TRBJ2-7; D is perhaps TRBD2 (5 bases). The CDR3 is 12 residues long. V lost 5 bases and J 4 bases, leaving 9 bases between the germline ends. The germline gives CDR1 SGHAT, CDR2 FQNNGV. CDR3 sequence: CASSATGYEQYF. CDR3 nucleotides: TGTGCCAGCAGCGCGACGGGGTACGAGCAGTACTTC.

This clone turned up a few times. The V and J genes are TRBV19 and TRBJ1-3; possible D gene TRBD1, 5 bases. V dropped 2 bases and J dropped 7 bases, with 9 bases sitting between them. The CDR3 spans 13 residues. Germline CDR1 is LNHDA and CDR2 is SQIVND (reference sequence). The CDR3 here is CASSIWAGNTIYF. DNA of the CDR3: TGTGCCAGTAGTATATGGGCAGGGAACACCATATATTTT.

The rearrangement uses TRBV30 and TRBJ1-1, with unresolved D. Germline loops: CDR1 GTSNPN, CDR2 SVGIG (reference sequence). This CDR3 comprises 12 residues. The V and J ends lost 5 bases and 8 bases respectively, with 15 bases between them. The CDR3 is CAWVPGALEAFF. CDR3 bases: TGTGCCTGGGTACCAGGTGCCCTGGAAGCTTTCTTT.

This chain uses TRBV27 with TRBJ2-3; 9 bases line up with TRBD2. This CDR3 is built from 17 residues. In germline, CDR1 is MNHEY, CDR2 SMNVEV (reference sequence). J lost 0 bases, V lost 6 bases, and 10 bases had no gene match. Here the CDR3 DNA reads TGTGCCAGCAGCAATTCCCCGGGACTAGCTAGCACAGATACGCAGTATTTT. This gives the protein CASSNSPGLASTDTQYF.